This T cell receptor (beta chain) was captured by sequencing in a study of blood T cell repertoires in COVID-19. Overall study context: Acute and convalescent COVID-19 specimens originated in the United States, Italy and Spain. T cells, B-cell-depleted T cells, or PBMCs supplied cDNA or gDNA.

Under the authors' procedure: For nucleated cells, counts were estimated from reference gene primer amplification. Only in-frame clones appear in the TCRdb table, and some are missing; sequencing was by immunoSEQ multiplex PCR. That table is the source of V, J and clone size, and D and trimming were worked out from the DNA. The sample contains 120,000 or so clones, about 80% of which appear only once. V lost 4 bases and J lost 1, with 16 bases in between. From germline, CDR1 is SGHDT and CDR2 YYEEEE. The CDR3 is made up of 16 amino acids. Sequencing input: peripheral blood. This chain uses TRBV5-6 with TRBJ2-3, with a possible D match to TRBD1 (7 bases). The clonotype comes from a woman aged 45 to 65 with acute or convalescent COVID-19. The CDR3 nucleotides are TGTGCCAGCAGCATCAGGGGGGCGGCGGGCACAGATACGCAGTATTTT. Protein sequence: CASSIRGAAGTDTQYF. The full variable domain, completed using reference TRBV5-6 and TRBJ2-3, is DAGVTQSPTHLIKTRGQQVTLRCSPKSGHDTVSWYQQALGQGPQFIFQYYEEEERQRGNFPDRFSGHQFPNYSSELNVNALLLGDSALYLCASSIRGAAGTDTQYFGPGTRLTVL.